A selection of T cell receptor beta chains follows, all from one sample in a study of blood T cell repertoires in COVID-19. TCRdb keeps only in-frame clones here, not all; method: immunoSEQ multiplex PCR. In the table there are 75,000 to 90,000 clones, 70% to 90% of which are singletons. Source material: peripheral blood. The receptors were sampled from a human donor in a cohort sampled during active COVID-19. CDR3s include the opening cysteine and the closing phenylalanine or tryptophan. D genes are given only for firm matches. Only part of the rows carry a size: once, few, many, or a class if the clone is expanded.

d_gene,j_gene,len,abundance,v_gene,CDR3aa,CDR3nt
TRBD1,TRBJ1-2,13,-,TRBV6-2/TRBV6-3,CASSDRGDEGYTF,TGTGCCAGCAGCGACAGGGGAGACGAAGGCTACACCTTC
-,TRBJ2-7,12,-,TRBV29-1,CSVTRGSYEQYF,TGCAGTGTAACCAGGGGATCCTACGAGCAGTACTTC
-,TRBJ1-1,14,once,TRBV9,CASSVDPSNTEAFF,TGTGCCAGCAGCGTAGACCCGAGCAACACTGAAGCTTTCTTT
-,TRBJ1-1,18,-,TRBV3-1/TRBV3-2,CASSQTPIGKRRNTEAFF,TGTGCCAGCAGCCAAACCCCCATAGGGAAGCGGAGGAACACTGAAGCTTTCTTT
TRBD1,TRBJ1-3,18,-,TRBV9,CASSVGDSQAYSGNTIYF,TGTGCCAGCAGCGTGGGGGACAGCCAAGCTTACTCTGGAAACACCATATATTTT
TRBD2,TRBJ2-7,15,-,TRBV2,CASTLGVAGGYEQYF,TGTGCCAGCACCCTCGGGGTAGCGGGAGGCTACGAGCAGTACTTC
TRBD1,TRBJ1-5,17,-,TRBV3-1/TRBV3-2,CASSLTKGAHSNQPQHF,TGTGCCAGCAGCCTTACGAAGGGGGCTCATAGCAATCAGCCCCAGCATTTT
TRBD1,TRBJ1-5,15,-,TRBV28,CASGTVPFDNQPQHF,TGTGCCAGCGGGACAGTTCCTTTTGACAATCAGCCCCAGCATTTT
TRBD1,TRBJ1-2,16,-,TRBV12-5,CASGLMTGSADYGYTF,TGTGCTAGTGGTTTGATGACAGGGTCCGCGGACTATGGCTACACCTTC
TRBD1,TRBJ1-1,14,-,TRBV6-5,CASRRGQGNAEAFF,TGTGCCAGCAGACGGGGACAGGGGAACGCTGAAGCTTTCTTT
-,TRBJ2-3,12,-,TRBV7-2,CASSIVSDTQYF,TGTGCCAGCAGTATAGTTTCAGATACGCAGTATTTT
-,TRBJ2-1,11,-,TRBV20-1,CSARQGNEQFF,TGCAGTGCTAGACAGGGTAACGAGCAGTTCTTC
-,TRBJ2-5,13,-,TRBV5-4,CASRLQGEETQYF,TGTGCCAGCAGACTACAGGGTGAAGAGACCCAGTACTTC
-,TRBJ1-3,15,few,TRBV6-5,CASSYSGDSGNTIYF,TGTGCCAGCAGTTACAGCGGGGATTCTGGAAACACCATATATTTT
-,TRBJ1-1,16,-,TRBV7-3,CASSLAGSPGDTEAFF,TGTGCCAGCAGCTTGGCCGGCTCCCCGGGGGACACTGAAGCTTTCTTT
-,TRBJ1-6,14,-,TRBV28,CASGPYARHSPLHF,TGTGCCAGCGGCCCTTACGCGAGGCATTCACCCCTCCACTTT
-,TRBJ2-6,15,-,TRBV7-3,CASSLTLPGANVLTF,TGTGCCAGCAGCTTAACACTACCCGGGGCCAACGTCCTGACTTTC
TRBD1,TRBJ2-2,13,-,TRBV29-1,CSGGQGDTGELFF,TGCAGCGGGGGACAGGGTGACACCGGGGAGCTGTTTTTT
TRBD1,TRBJ2-7,15,-,TRBV19,CATTSLRTGSYEQYF,TGTGCCACCACATCCCTTAGGACAGGCTCCTACGAGCAGTACTTC
TRBD1,TRBJ2-3,15,-,TRBV6-5,CASSQPGQGTDTQYF,TGTGCCAGCAGTCAACCGGGACAGGGAACAGATACGCAGTATTTT
TRBD2,TRBJ2-1,16,-,TRBV5-1,CASRPWTSGTSDEQFF,TGCGCCAGCAGACCCTGGACTAGCGGGACGTCGGATGAGCAGTTCTTC
-,TRBJ1-6,14,-,TRBV3-1/TRBV3-2,CASSQAGFDSPLHF,TGTGCCAGCAGCCAGGCGGGGTTTGATTCACCCCTCCACTTT
-,TRBJ1-5,15,-,TRBV19,CASSIDRVGNQPQHF,TGTGCCAGTAGTATAGACAGGGTTGGCAATCAGCCCCAGCATTTT
-,TRBJ2-7,14,-,TRBV18,CASSPPDLFYEQYF,TGTGCCAGCTCACCACCGGACTTGTTCTACGAGCAGTACTTC
TRBD2,TRBJ2-5,16,-,TRBV9,CASSAGLAVNQETQYF,TGTGCCAGCAGCGCCGGACTAGCGGTTAACCAAGAGACCCAGTACTTC
-,TRBJ2-7,14,-,TRBV2,CASSEAGQTYEQYF,TGTGCCAGCAGTGAAGCTGGGCAGACCTACGAGCAGTACTTC
TRBD2,TRBJ2-2,17,-,TRBV10-3,CAISDIAGVTNTGELFF,TGTGCCATCAGTGATATAGCGGGGGTTACGAACACCGGGGAGCTGTTTTTT
-,TRBJ2-5,13,-,TRBV3-1/TRBV3-2,CASSPTGQETQYF,TGTGCCAGCAGCCCGACAGGTCAAGAGACCCAGTACTTC
TRBD2,TRBJ2-5,14,-,TRBV9,CASSQSGREETQYF,TGTGCCAGCAGCCAAAGCGGGAGGGAAGAGACCCAGTACTTC
-,TRBJ2-7,15,-,TRBV7-8,CASSSLQTRPYEQYF,TGTGCCAGCAGCTCATTACAGACTAGACCCTACGAGCAGTACTTC
-,TRBJ1-1,14,-,TRBV5-1,CASSSQGANTEAFF,TGCGCCAGCAGCTCACAGGGTGCCAACACTGAAGCTTTCTTT
TRBD1,TRBJ2-5,14,-,TRBV3-1/TRBV3-2,CASRRGTGWGVQYF,TGTGCCAGCAGACGCGGGACAGGGTGGGGTGTCCAGTACTTC
-,TRBJ2-7,15,-,TRBV5-1,CASSPRQGSSYEQYF,TGCGCCAGCAGCCCCCGACAAGGCTCGTCTTACGAGCAGTACTTC
-,TRBJ1-3,15,-,TRBV11-2,CASSLVGAFGNTIYF,TGTGCCAGCAGCTTAGTGGGGGCCTTTGGAAACACCATATATTTT
-,TRBJ1-2,14,-,TRBV18,CASSRQGANYGYTF,TGTGCCAGCTCACGGCAGGGTGCCAACTATGGCTACACCTTC
-,TRBJ2-6,17,-,TRBV18,CASSPPAHYSGANVLTF,TGTGCCAGCTCACCACCGGCGCACTACTCTGGGGCCAACGTCCTGACTTTC
TRBD1,TRBJ2-7,14,-,TRBV6-5,CASKSGTGTYEQYF,TGTGCCAGCAAATCCGGGACAGGGACCTACGAGCAGTACTTC
TRBD1,TRBJ2-7,18,-,TRBV27,CASSSIPNHGQGSYEQYF,TGTGCCAGCAGTTCCATACCCAATCACGGACAGGGAAGCTACGAGCAGTACTTC
-,TRBJ2-7,15,-,TRBV6-6,CASSYSGAGAYEQYF,TGTGCCAGCAGTTACTCCGGGGCAGGGGCGTACGAGCAGTACTTC
TRBD1,TRBJ1-2,15,once,TRBV28,CASSSWTGGNYGYTF,TGTGCCAGCAGTTCATGGACAGGGGGCAACTATGGCTACACCTTC
TRBD1,TRBJ1-2,14,-,TRBV7-9,CASSPRTGAGGYTF,TGTGCCAGCAGCCCGAGAACAGGGGCCGGCGGCTACACCTTC
-,TRBJ1-6,13,-,TRBV12-3/TRBV12-4,CASSFTGNSPLHF,TGTGCCAGCAGTTTTACGGGTAATTCACCCCTCCACTTT